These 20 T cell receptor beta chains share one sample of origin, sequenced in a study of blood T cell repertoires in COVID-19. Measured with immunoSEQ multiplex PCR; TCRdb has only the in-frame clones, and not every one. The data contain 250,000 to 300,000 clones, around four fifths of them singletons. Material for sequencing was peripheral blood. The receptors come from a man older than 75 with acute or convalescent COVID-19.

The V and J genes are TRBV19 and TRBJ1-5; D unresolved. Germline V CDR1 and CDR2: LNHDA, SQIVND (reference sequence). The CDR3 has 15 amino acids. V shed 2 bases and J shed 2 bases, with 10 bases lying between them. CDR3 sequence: CASSISTVGNQPQHF. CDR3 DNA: TGTGCCAGTAGTATATCAACGGTGGGCAATCAGCCCCAGCATTTT.

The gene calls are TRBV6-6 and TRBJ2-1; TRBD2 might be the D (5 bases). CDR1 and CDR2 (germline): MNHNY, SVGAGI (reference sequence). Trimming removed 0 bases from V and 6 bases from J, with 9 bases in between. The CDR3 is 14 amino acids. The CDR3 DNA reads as TGTGCCAGCAGTTACTCGGGAGTACGCAATGAGCAGTTCTTC. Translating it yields CASSYSGVRNEQFF.

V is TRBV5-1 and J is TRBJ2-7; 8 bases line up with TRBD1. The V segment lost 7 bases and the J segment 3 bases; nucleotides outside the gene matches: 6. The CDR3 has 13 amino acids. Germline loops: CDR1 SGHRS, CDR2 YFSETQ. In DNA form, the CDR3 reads TGCGCCAGCGGACTCACAGGGGGCTACGAGCAGTACTTC. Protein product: CASGLTGGYEQYF.

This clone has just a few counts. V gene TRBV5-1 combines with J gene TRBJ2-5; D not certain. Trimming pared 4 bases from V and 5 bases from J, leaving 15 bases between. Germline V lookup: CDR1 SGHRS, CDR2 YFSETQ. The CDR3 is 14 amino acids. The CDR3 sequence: CASSRDFRRETQYF. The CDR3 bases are TGCGCCAGCAGCCGAGATTTCCGCCGTGAGACCCAGTACTTC.

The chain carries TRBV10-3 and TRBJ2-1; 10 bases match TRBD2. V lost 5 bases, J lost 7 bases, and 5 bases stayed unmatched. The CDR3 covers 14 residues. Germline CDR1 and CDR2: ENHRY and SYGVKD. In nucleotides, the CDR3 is TGTGCCATCAGTCGGCTAGCGGGAGAGAATGAGCAGTTCTTC. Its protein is CAISRLAGENEQFF.

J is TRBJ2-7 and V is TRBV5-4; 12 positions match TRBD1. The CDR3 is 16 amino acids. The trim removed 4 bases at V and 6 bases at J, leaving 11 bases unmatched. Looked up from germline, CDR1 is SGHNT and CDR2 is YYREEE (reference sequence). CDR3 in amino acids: CASSPRVGTGGSEQYF. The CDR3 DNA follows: TGTGCCAGCAGCCCGAGGGTTGGGACAGGGGGCTCCGAGCAGTACTTC.

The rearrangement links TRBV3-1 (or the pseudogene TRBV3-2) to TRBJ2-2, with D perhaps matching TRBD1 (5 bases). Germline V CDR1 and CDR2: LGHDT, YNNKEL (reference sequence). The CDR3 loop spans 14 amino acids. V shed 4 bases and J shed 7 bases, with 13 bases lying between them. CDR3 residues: CASSLQPGIGELFF. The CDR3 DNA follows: TGTGCCAGCAGCCTGCAGCCAGGGATCGGGGAGCTGTTTTTT.

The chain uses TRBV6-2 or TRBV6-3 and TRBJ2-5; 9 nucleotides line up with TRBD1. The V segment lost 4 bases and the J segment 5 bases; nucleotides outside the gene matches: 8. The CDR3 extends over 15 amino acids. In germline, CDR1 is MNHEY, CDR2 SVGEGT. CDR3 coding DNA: TGTGCCAGCAGTTCGCGGGACAGGGTGTATGAGACCCAGTACTTC. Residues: CASSSRDRVYETQYF.

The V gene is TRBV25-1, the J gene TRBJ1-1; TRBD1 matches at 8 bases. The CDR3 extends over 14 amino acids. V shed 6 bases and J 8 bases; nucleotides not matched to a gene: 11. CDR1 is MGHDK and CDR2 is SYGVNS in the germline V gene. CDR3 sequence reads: CASSVTGGSGEAFF. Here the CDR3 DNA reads TGTGCCAGCAGCGTCACAGGGGGGTCGGGAGAAGCTTTCTTT.

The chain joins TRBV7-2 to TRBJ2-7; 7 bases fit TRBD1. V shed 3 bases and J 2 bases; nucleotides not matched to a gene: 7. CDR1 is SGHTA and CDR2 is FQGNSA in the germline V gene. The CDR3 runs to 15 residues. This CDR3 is CASSFRDSQTYEQYF. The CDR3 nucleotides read TGTGCCAGCAGCTTCCGGGACAGTCAGACCTACGAGCAGTACTTC.

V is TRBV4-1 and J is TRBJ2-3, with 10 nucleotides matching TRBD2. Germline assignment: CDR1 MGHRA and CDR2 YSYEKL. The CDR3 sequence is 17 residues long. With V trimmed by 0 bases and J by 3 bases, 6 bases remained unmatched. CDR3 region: CASSQEASGSGTDTQYF. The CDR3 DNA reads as TGCGCCAGCAGCCAAGAAGCTAGCGGGAGTGGAACAGATACGCAGTATTTT.

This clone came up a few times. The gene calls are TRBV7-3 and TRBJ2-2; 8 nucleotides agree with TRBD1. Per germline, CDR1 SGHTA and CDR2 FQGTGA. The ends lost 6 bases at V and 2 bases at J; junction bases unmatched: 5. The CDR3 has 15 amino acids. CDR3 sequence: CASSSQGANTGELFF. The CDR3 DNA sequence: TGTGCCAGCAGTTCCCAGGGGGCCAACACCGGGGAGCTGTTTTTT.

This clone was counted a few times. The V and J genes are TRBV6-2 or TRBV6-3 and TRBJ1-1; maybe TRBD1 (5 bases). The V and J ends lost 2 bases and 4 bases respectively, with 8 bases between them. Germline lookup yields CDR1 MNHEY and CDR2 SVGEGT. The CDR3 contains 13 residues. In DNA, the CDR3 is TGTGCCAGCAGTTACAGGGGTAGCACTGAAGCTTTCTTT. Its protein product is CASSYRGSTEAFF.

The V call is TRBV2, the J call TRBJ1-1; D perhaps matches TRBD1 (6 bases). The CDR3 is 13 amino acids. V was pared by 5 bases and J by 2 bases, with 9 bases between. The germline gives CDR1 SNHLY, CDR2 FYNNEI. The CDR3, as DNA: TGTGCCAGCAGTACGGACAGAAACACTGAAGCTTTCTTT. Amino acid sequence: CASSTDRNTEAFF. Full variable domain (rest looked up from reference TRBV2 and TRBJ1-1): EPEVTQTPSHQVTQMGQEVILRCVPISNHLYFYWYRQILGQKVEFLVSFYNNEISEKSEIFDDQFSVERPDGSNFTLKIRSTKLEDSAMYFCASSTDRNTEAFFGQGTRLTVV.

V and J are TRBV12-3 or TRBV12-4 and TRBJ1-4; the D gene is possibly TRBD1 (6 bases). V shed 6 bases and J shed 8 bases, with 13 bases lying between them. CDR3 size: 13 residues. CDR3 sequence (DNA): TGTGCCAGCAGCTCCGGGACAAGAGAAAAACTGTTTTTT. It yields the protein CASSSGTREKLFF.

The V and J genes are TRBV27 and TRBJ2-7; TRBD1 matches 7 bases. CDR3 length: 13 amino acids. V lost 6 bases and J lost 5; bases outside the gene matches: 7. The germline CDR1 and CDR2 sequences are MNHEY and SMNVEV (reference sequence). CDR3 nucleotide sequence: TGTGCCAGCAGGGGGACAGTTTCTCACGAGCAGTACTTC. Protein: CASRGTVSHEQYF.

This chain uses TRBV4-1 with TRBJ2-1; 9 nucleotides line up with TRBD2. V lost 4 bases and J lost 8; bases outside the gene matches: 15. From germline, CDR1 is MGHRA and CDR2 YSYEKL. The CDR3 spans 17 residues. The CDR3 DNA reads TGCGCCAGCAGCCGACTAGCGGAGACATATAGAAGGGATGAGCAGTTCTTC. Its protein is CASSRLAETYRRDEQFF.

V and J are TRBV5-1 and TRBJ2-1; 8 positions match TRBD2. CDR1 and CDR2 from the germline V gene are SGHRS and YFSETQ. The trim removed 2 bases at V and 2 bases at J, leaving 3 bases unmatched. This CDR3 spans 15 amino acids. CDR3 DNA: TGCGCCAGCAGCTTCGCGGGAGGCACCTACAATGAGCAGTTCTTC. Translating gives CASSFAGGTYNEQFF.

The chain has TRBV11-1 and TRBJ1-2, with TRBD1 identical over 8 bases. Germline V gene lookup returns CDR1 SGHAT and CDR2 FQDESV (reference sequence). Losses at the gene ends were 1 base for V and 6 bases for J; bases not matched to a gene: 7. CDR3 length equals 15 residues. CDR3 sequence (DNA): TGTGCCAGCAGCTTAGTTTGGACAGGGTCGGATGGCTACACCTTC. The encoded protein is CASSLVWTGSDGYTF.

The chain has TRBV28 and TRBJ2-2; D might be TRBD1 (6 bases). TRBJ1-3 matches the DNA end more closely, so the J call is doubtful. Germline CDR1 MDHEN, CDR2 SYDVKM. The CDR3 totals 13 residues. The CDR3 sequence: CASLQGAGNTIYF. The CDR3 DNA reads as TGTGCCAGCCTACAGGGAGCTGGAAACACCATATATTTT.